Listed below are T cell receptor beta chains from one sample, sequenced in a study of early T cells in non-severe SARS-CoV-2 infection. One entry per CDR3 protein results from TCRdb running MiXCR on the 5' RACE reads. The data show tens of thousands of distinct CDR3 sequences, over 7% seen once. Sequencing was carried out using whole blood. Every receptor here comes from an adult who was a healthcare worker with PCR-confirmed SARS-CoV-2 infection or an uninfected control (not recorded which). Both conserved end residues are part of each CDR3. Each record gives: V gene, J gene, D gene, clone size, CDR3 protein, CDR3 DNA. A D gene is named only where the DNA matches it firmly. Part of the rows lack a size; the others show once, few, many or a class for expanded clones.

V: TRBV12-3/TRBV12-4
J: TRBJ2-1
D: NA
size: many
CDR3: CASSAPGRRKFF
DNA: TGTGCCAGCAGCGCTCCGGGACGCAGAAAGTTCTTC

V: TRBV3-1
J: TRBJ2-3
D: TRBD2
size: NA
CDR3: CASSQLAGQVDTQYF
DNA: TGTGCCAGCAGCCAACTAGCGGGCCAGGTAGATACGCAGTATTTT

V: TRBV11-2
J: TRBJ1-2
D: NA
size: few
CDR3: CASSLDRGDGNGYTF
DNA: TGTGCCAGCAGCTTAGATCGTGGAGACGGGAATGGCTACACCTTC

V: TRBV6-6
J: TRBJ2-1
D: NA
size: many
CDR3: CASSLASSYNEQFF
DNA: TGTGCCAGCAGCCTCGCCAGCTCCTACAATGAGCAGTTCTTC

V: TRBV3-1
J: TRBJ2-7
D: NA
size: NA
CDR3: CASSQKTISPEQYF
DNA: TGTGCCAGCAGCCAAAAGACGATAAGTCCCGAGCAGTACTTC

V: TRBV2
J: TRBJ2-1
D: NA
size: NA
CDR3: CASSEAFLKQYDEQFF
DNA: TGTGCCAGCAGTGAAGCCTTCCTCAAACAATATGATGAGCAGTTCTTC

V: TRBV20-1
J: TRBJ2-7
D: TRBD2
size: NA
CDR3: CSAREGGASYEQYF
DNA: TGCAGTGCTAGAGAGGGAGGGGCATCCTACGAGCAGTACTTC

V: TRBV7-8
J: TRBJ2-1
D: TRBD2
size: few
CDR3: CASSPGGGVINEQFF
DNA: TGTGCCAGCTCCCCGGGCGGGGGAGTTATCAATGAGCAGTTCTTC

V: TRBV5-1
J: TRBJ2-5
D: TRBD2
size: NA
CDR3: CASSLQRGGQETQYF
DNA: TGCGCCAGCAGCTTACAGCGGGGGGGGCAAGAGACCCAGTACTTC

V: TRBV28
J: TRBJ1-2
D: NA
size: few
CDR3: CASMGQDRIYGYTF
DNA: TGTGCCAGCATGGGTCAAGACAGAATCTATGGCTACACCTTC

V: TRBV2
J: TRBJ2-7
D: NA
size: NA
CDR3: CASMNQGFSSYEQYF
DNA: TGTGCCAGCATGAACCAGGGGTTCAGCTCCTACGAGCAGTACTTC

V: TRBV15
J: TRBJ1-5
D: NA
size: NA
CDR3: CATSLNNQPQHF
DNA: TGTGCCACCAGCCTCAACAATCAGCCCCAGCATTTT

V: TRBV7-8
J: TRBJ2-1
D: TRBD2
size: NA
CDR3: CASSSRVAGGLYEQFF
DNA: TGTGCCAGCAGCTCTCGTGTGGCGGGAGGTTTGTATGAGCAGTTCTTC

V: TRBV11-2
J: TRBJ2-7
D: TRBD1
size: many
CDR3: CASSFGQGYEQYF
DNA: TGTGCCAGCAGCTTTGGACAGGGCTACGAGCAGTACTTC

V: TRBV20-1
J: TRBJ2-1
D: NA
size: few
CDR3: CSAGDSLREEFF
DNA: TGCAGTGCGGGGGACTCGCTGAGGGAGGAGTTCTTC

V: TRBV20-1
J: TRBJ2-3
D: NA
size: NA
CDR3: CSAAASGTDTQYF
DNA: TGCAGTGCCGCCGCGTCGGGCACAGATACGCAGTATTTT

V: TRBV15
J: TRBJ2-3
D: NA
size: many
CDR3: CATSEGGSTDTQYF
DNA: TGTGCCACCTCCGAAGGAGGTAGCACAGATACGCAGTATTTT

V: TRBV9
J: TRBJ2-1
D: NA
size: NA
CDR3: CASSPRPMGLAEGNEQFF
DNA: TGTGCCAGCAGCCCGCGACCGATGGGGCTAGCCGAAGGGAATGAGCAGTTCTTC

V: TRBV9
J: TRBJ2-7
D: NA
size: few
CDR3: CASSVAPGPTYEQYF
DNA: TGTGCCAGCAGCGTAGCTCCGGGACCAACGTACGAGCAGTACTTC

V: TRBV19
J: TRBJ2-1
D: NA
size: NA
CDR3: CASSIAPGYNEQFF
DNA: TGTGCCAGTAGTATAGCCCCGGGATACAATGAGCAGTTCTTC

V: TRBV2
J: TRBJ2-1
D: NA
size: few
CDR3: CASSEVLTRDEQFF
DNA: TGTGCCAGCAGTGAAGTCCTCACTCGCGATGAGCAGTTCTTC

V: TRBV7-2
J: TRBJ1-2
D: TRBD1
size: many
CDR3: CASSRGTDGYTF
DNA: TGTGCCAGCAGCAGGGGGACAGATGGCTACACCTTC

V: TRBV7-9
J: TRBJ2-7
D: NA
size: few
CDR3: CASSLGARYEQYF
DNA: TGTGCCAGCAGCTTGGGGGCCCGCTACGAGCAGTACTTC

V: TRBV25-1
J: TRBJ2-1
D: NA
size: NA
CDR3: CASKAYNEQFF
DNA: TGTGCCAGCAAGGCCTACAATGAGCAGTTCTTC

V: TRBV3-1
J: TRBJ2-3
D: NA
size: NA
CDR3: CASSQGLASPTDTQYF
DNA: TGTGCCAGCAGCCAAGGTCTAGCGTCCCCCACAGATACGCAGTATTTT

V: TRBV28
J: TRBJ2-5
D: TRBD2
size: NA
CDR3: CASRTGRDGRTQYF
DNA: TGTGCCAGCCGTACCGGGAGGGATGGTCGGACCCAGTACTTC

V: TRBV11-2
J: TRBJ2-3
D: NA
size: few
CDR3: CASSSGTDTQYF
DNA: TGTGCCAGCAGCTCCGGGACAGATACGCAGTATTTT

V: TRBV20-1
J: TRBJ1-2
D: TRBD1
size: few
CDR3: CSAGTEGGYGYTF
DNA: TGCAGTGCCGGGACAGAAGGTGGCTATGGCTACACCTTC

V: TRBV5-5
J: TRBJ1-1
D: NA
size: NA
CDR3: CASSLSFVKRTEAFF
DNA: TGTGCCAGCAGCTTGTCGTTCGTGAAACGAACTGAAGCTTTCTTT

V: TRBV19
J: TRBJ1-5
D: NA
size: many
CDR3: CASTERGYSNQPQHF
DNA: TGTGCCAGTACGGAAAGGGGGTATAGCAATCAGCCCCAGCATTTT

V: TRBV20-1
J: TRBJ1-2
D: NA
size: many
CDR3: CSAFETNYGYTF
DNA: TGCAGTGCTTTCGAAACTAACTATGGCTACACCTTC

V: TRBV6-6
J: TRBJ2-4
D: TRBD1
size: many
CDR3: CASSYGQGGVIQYF
DNA: TGTGCCAGCAGTTACGGACAGGGCGGGGTCATTCAGTACTTC

V: TRBV18
J: TRBJ2-1
D: NA
size: few
CDR3: CASSPPWGQSSYNEQFF
DNA: TGTGCCAGCTCACCACCGTGGGGGCAGAGCTCCTACAATGAGCAGTTCTTC

V: TRBV13
J: TRBJ1-1
D: NA
size: NA
CDR3: CASTIGVNTEAFF
DNA: TGTGCCAGCACTATCGGGGTGAACACTGAAGCTTTCTTT

V: TRBV11-2
J: TRBJ1-2
D: NA
size: many
CDR3: CASSRAKGSYGYTF
DNA: TGTGCCAGCAGCAGAGCTAAAGGCTCCTATGGCTACACCTTC

V: TRBV3-1
J: TRBJ2-3
D: TRBD1
size: few
CDR3: CASSPRGQHTDTQYF
DNA: TGTGCCAGCAGCCCTAGGGGACAGCACACAGATACGCAGTATTTT

V: TRBV18
J: TRBJ2-7
D: NA
size: NA
CDR3: CASSPPLTAMVPYEQYF
DNA: TGTGCCAGCTCACCGCCCCTGACAGCTATGGTACCCTACGAGCAGTACTTC

V: TRBV7-9
J: TRBJ2-1
D: TRBD2
size: many
CDR3: CASSSRLAGNEQFF
DNA: TGTGCCAGCAGCTCCAGGCTAGCGGGGAATGAGCAGTTCTTC

V: TRBV28
J: TRBJ2-5
D: TRBD1
size: few
CDR3: CASSPGTDQETQYF
DNA: TGTGCCAGCAGTCCGGGGACAGACCAAGAGACCCAGTACTTC

V: TRBV20-1
J: TRBJ2-5
D: TRBD2
size: many
CDR3: CSAAGTSGRARETQYF
DNA: TGCAGTGCAGCGGGGACTAGCGGGAGGGCCCGCGAGACCCAGTACTTC

V: TRBV4-1
J: TRBJ2-1
D: TRBD2
size: few
CDR3: CASSLGLAGESEQFF
DNA: TGCGCCAGCAGCCTAGGACTAGCGGGAGAGAGTGAGCAGTTCTTC